The present TCR beta chain was sequenced within a study of OX40 agonist ivuxolimab in advanced cancers. Looking at the study overall: Mean age approximately 59 years, range about 20 to 90; about 81% male. Treatment received earlier with anti-PD-1, anti-PD-L1 or anti-CTLA-4 agents was allowed, and around 40% had some. Partial response was recorded in three patients: one hepatocellular carcinoma and two cutaneous melanoma cases.

The repertoire was sequenced with immunoSEQ multiplex PCR; TCRdb's copy has only in-frame clones and lacks some. The sample lists 92,000 or so clones; approximately 80% were seen once. The material was CD4+ or CD8+ T cells sorted from blood, obtained in a trial of the OX40 agonist ivuxolimab. The TCR sequence derives from an adult with an advanced solid tumor such as melanoma, head and neck, liver or kidney cancer.

CDR3 in amino acids: CASSVGLSTDTQYF. The CDR3 DNA sequence: TGTGCCAGCAGCGTAGGACTATCCACAGATACGCAGTATTTT. The rearrangement uses TRBV9 and TRBJ2-3; D is perhaps TRBD2 (5 bases). Trimming took off 0 bases at V and 2 bases at J, with 7 bases between the two ends. The germline gives CDR1 SGDLS, CDR2 YYNGEE. The CDR3 is made up of 14 amino acids.